This T cell receptor (beta chain) was sequenced for a study of T-cell memory formation after mild COVID-19. As regards this clonotype: Its cognate antigen is unknown.

Germline V gives CDR1 KGHSH, CDR2 LQKENI. This CDR3 has 13 amino acids. The junction had 8 bases not matched to a gene; V was cut back by 10 bases and J by 4 bases. TCRdb reprocessed the 5' RACE reads via MiXCR and lists one record per CDR3 protein. The repertoire holds about 470,000 distinct CDR3 sequences, about 23% seen once, with approximately 12% in the top ten. Broader study findings: Clones that contracted from day 15 to 85 were balanced CD4/CD8, while later expanders leaned CD4+.

Sequenced material: PBMCs or a T cell subset sorted from them (not recorded which). The rearrangement links TRBV18 to TRBJ2-7; TRBD1 agrees at 9 bases. This TCR was recovered from an adult woman who had mild COVID-19 (a few samples of this study predate the infection). Cell type and time point are not known. CDR3 coding DNA: TGTGCCACCCGGGACAGGGAGAGTTACGAGCAGTACTTC. It yields the protein CATRDRESYEQYF. The entire variable domain, with the rest obtained from reference TRBV18 and TRBJ2-7, is as follows: NAGVMQNPRHLVRRRGQEARLRCSPMKGHSHVYWYRQLPEEGLKFMVYLQKENIIDESGMPKERFSAEFPKEGPSILRIQQVVRGDSAAYFCATRDRESYEQYFGPGTRLTVT.